The 8 T cell receptor beta chains below come from one sample, sequenced in a study of blood T cells in healthy people across ages. For the second PCR, which ran for roughly 7 to 11 cycles, a sample-barcoded 5' primer and a J-beta primer mix were used. In TCRdb, the 5' RACE reads were re-called with MiXCR into one record per CDR3 protein. The table includes roughly 1,500,000 distinct CDR3 sequences, roughly 30% detected once. Sequenced material: blood. These receptors all stem from a woman aged 25-40 years in good health.

CDR3 sequence reads: CASSSAASSGTQYF. DNA of the CDR3: TGTGCCAGCAGCTCAGCGGCCTCCTCGGGGACCCAGTACTTC. V and J are TRBV3-1 and TRBJ2-7; perhaps TRBD2 as D (5 bases). The J call is uncertain, as TRBJ2-5 better fits the DNA end. This CDR3 spans 14 amino acids. Per the germline V gene, CDR1 is LGHDT and CDR2 is YNNKEL (reference sequence).

There are many counts of this clonotype. The J gene is TRBJ2-3, the V gene TRBV7-2; 7 bases are shared with TRBD1. Per germline, CDR1 SGHTA and CDR2 FQGNSA. Unmatched junction bases numbered 2, after V lost 1 base and J lost 4 bases. The CDR3 length is 14 residues. CDR3 in amino acids: CASSLGQGADTQYF. DNA for the CDR3: TGTGCCAGCAGCTTAGGCCAGGGGGCAGATACGCAGTATTTT. The whole variable domain, filled in from reference TRBV7-2 and TRBJ2-3, reads GAGVSQSPSNKVTEKGKDVELRCDPISGHTALYWYRQSLGQGLEFLIYFQGNSAPDKSGLPSDRFSAERTGGSVSTLTIQRTQQEDSAVYLCASSLGQGADTQYFGPGTRLTVL.

The rearrangement uses TRBV14 and TRBJ1-2; D is unresolved. There are 13 residues in the CDR3. Trimming removed 0 bases from V and 9 bases from J, with 11 bases in between. Germline-derived CDR1 and CDR2 are SGHDN and FVKESK. The CDR3 sequence is CASSQDSRSSYTF. The CDR3 nucleotides read TGTGCCAGCAGCCAAGACTCCCGATCTAGCTACACCTTC.

There are a few counts of this clonotype. V and J are TRBV5-1 and TRBJ2-5, with D unresolved. V was clipped by 1 base and J by 1 base, with 8 bases between them. CDR3 length: 14 residues. The germline CDR1 and CDR2 sequences are SGHRS and YFSETQ. CDR3 coding DNA: TGCGCCAGCAGCTTGCTCTCCTCCCAAGAGACCCAGTACTTC. Its protein product is CASSLLSSQETQYF.

The chain links TRBV12-3 or TRBV12-4 to TRBJ2-3, with no clear D. V shed 0 bases and J shed 10 bases, with 23 bases lying between them. The CDR3 is 17 amino acids. The CDR3 DNA reads TGTGCCAGCAGTTTAGCGCCCTCAGAAGTCAGAGAAAATGCGCAGTATTTT. This encodes CASSLAPSEVRENAQYF.

This clonotype was picked up a small number of times. The chain uses TRBV19 and TRBJ1-4; maybe TRBD1 (6 bases). The CDR3 has 15 residues. V lost 5 bases, J lost 8 bases, and 18 bases lay in between. From germline, CDR1 is LNHDA and CDR2 SQIVND (reference sequence). The CDR3 DNA follows: TGTGCCAGTAGTTCAGGGGAGGTCGGAGGCGAAAAACTGTTTTTT. It specifies CASSSGEVGGEKLFF.

As to this clonotype: A junction end diverges from the germline sequence, so it may reflect a read error. The V call is TRBV27, the J call TRBJ1-4; D call uncertain. CDR3 length equals 13 residues. The germline V gene has CDR1 MNHEY and CDR2 SMNVEV (reference sequence). CDR3 amino acids: CASSLRFYEKPFF. The CDR3 nucleotides are TGTGCCAGCAGTTTAAGATTCTATGAAAAACCGTTTTTT.

This clonotype was detected only a few times. Sequence at one end of the junction differs from germline and may be a read error. V usage is TRBV12-3 or TRBV12-4 and J usage is TRBJ2-1; D assignment may be TRBD1 or TRBD2 (5 bases each). There are 15 residues in the CDR3. Here the CDR3 DNA reads TGTGCCAGCAGTTTAGGTGGGGGTTACTACAATGGGCAGTTCTTC. Amino acid sequence: CASSLGGGYYNGQFF.